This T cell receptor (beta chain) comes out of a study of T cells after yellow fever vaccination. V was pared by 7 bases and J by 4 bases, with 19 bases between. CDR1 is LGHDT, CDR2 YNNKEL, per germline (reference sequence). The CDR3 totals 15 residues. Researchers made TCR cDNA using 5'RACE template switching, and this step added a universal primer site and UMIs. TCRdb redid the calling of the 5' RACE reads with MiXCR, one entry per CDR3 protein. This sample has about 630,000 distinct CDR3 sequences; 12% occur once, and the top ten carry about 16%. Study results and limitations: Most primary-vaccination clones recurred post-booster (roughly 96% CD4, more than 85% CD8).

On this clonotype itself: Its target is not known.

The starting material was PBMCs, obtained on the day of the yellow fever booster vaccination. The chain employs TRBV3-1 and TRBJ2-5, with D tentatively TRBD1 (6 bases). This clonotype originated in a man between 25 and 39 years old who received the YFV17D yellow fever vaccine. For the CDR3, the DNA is TGTGCCAGCACCCCCGGACAGTCAGCTCGAGAGACCCAGTACTTC. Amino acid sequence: CASTPGQSARETQYF.